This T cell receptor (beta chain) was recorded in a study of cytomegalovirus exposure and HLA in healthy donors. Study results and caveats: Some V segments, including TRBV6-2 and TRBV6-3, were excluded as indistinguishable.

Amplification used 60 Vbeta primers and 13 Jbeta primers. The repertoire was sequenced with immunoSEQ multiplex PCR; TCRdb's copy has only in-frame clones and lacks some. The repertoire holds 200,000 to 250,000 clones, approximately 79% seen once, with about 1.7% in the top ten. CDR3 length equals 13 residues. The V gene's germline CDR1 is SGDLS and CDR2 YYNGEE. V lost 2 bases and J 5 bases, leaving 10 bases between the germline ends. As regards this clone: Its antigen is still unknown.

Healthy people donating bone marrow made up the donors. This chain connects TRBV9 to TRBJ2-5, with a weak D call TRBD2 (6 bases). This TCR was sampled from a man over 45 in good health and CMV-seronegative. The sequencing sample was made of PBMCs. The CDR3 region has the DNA TGTGCCAGCAGCGTGCGGGGCCGGGAGACCCAGTACTTC. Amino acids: CASSVRGRETQYF.